This T cell receptor (beta chain) was observed in a study of CD8+ T cells in alopecia areata. Study-wide results and caveats: Normal skin's resident alphabeta T cells are sequenced alongside lesional scalp T cells. Alopecia totalis/universalis scalp especially showed more expanded CD8+ clones than normal scalp.

As the sequencing template, cDNA was produced by extracting RNA and reverse transcribing it. Generated by immunoSEQ multiplex PCR, the TCRdb table keeps only in-frame clones and is missing some. Of about 15,000 clones listed, less than 70% are singletons. The CDR3 extends over 16 amino acids. The ends lost 4 bases at V and 6 bases at J; junction bases unmatched: 10. In germline, CDR1 is SGHRS, CDR2 YFSETQ. As part of sample collection, lesional scalp punch biopsies and peripheral blood were taken from alopecia areata patients. This clone has a handful of counts. Its target is not known. V and J are TRBV5-1 and TRBJ1-5, with 10 positions matching TRBD1. Sequencing was performed on skin. The origin of this receptor is a human donor with alopecia areata. The DNA for the CDR3 is TGCGCCAGCAGCCCGGACGCGGGACAGGGGCGTCAGCCCCAGCATTTT. Amino acid sequence: CASSPDAGQGRQPQHF.